The table lists the clone carrying this T cell receptor (beta chain) with a few counts. Its antigen is currently unknown. The data were obtained in a study of cytomegalovirus exposure and HLA in healthy donors. General observations from the study: It was reported in a later analysis that an Asian-associated ancestry cluster showed fewer N-insertions than the approximately 670-donor mean. Being productive about 87% or about 30% of the time was typical of most TCR beta V segments in an earlier analysis.

PCR employed 60 Vbeta and 13 Jbeta primers. Produced via immunoSEQ multiplex PCR; TCRdb's table is partial and in-frame only. The sample has approximately 190,000 clones, more than 80% seen once. Germline lookup yields CDR1 ENHRY and CDR2 SYGVKD. CDR3 length: 11 residues. Trimming left V 7 bases short and J 9 bases short, with 10 bases between. Sequenced: PBMCs. The source of this sequence is a woman between 45 and 65 years old in good health and CMV-seropositive. The gene calls are TRBV10-3 and TRBJ2-1; tentative D call: TRBD1 (6 bases). CDR3 nucleotide sequence: TGTGCCATCACCGAAGGGGGTGAGCAGTTCTTC. This gives the protein CAITEGGEQFF.